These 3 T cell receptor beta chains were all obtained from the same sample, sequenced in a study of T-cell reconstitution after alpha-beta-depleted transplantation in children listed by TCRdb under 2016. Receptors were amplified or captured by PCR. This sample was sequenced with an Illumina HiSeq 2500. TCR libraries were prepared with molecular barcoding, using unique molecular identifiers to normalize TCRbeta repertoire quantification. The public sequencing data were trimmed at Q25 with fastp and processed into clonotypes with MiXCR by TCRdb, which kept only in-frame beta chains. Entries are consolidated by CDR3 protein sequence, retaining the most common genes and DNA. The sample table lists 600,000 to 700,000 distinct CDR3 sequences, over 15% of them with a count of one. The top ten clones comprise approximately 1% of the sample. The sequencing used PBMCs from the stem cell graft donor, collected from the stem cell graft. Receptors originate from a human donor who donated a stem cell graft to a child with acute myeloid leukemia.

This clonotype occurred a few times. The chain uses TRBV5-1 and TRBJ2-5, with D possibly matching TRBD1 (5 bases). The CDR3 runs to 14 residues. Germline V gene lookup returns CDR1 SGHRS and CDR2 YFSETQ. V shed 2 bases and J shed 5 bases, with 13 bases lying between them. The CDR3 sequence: CASSFQGEGETQYF. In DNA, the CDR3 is TGCGCCAGCAGCTTTCAAGGGGAAGGGGAGACCCAGTACTTC.

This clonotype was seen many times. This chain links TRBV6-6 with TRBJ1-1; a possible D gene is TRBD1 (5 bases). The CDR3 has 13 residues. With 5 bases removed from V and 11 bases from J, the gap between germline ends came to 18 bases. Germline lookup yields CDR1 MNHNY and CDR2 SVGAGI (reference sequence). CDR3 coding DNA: TGTGCCAGCAGTCCCCGGCCGGCGGAGGGGGCTTTCTTT. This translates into CASSPRPAEGAFF.

The CDR3 DNA reads TGTGCCAGCAGCCAGGGACTCCTAAACACCGGGGAGCTGTTTTTT. It specifies CASSQGLLNTGELFF. V and J are TRBV7-7 and TRBJ2-2; possibly TRBD2 for D (6 bases). Trimming removed 5 bases at V and 2 bases at J, with 12 bases between. The CDR3 sequence is 15 residues long. Per germline, CDR1 SSHAT and CDR2 FNYEAQ (reference sequence).